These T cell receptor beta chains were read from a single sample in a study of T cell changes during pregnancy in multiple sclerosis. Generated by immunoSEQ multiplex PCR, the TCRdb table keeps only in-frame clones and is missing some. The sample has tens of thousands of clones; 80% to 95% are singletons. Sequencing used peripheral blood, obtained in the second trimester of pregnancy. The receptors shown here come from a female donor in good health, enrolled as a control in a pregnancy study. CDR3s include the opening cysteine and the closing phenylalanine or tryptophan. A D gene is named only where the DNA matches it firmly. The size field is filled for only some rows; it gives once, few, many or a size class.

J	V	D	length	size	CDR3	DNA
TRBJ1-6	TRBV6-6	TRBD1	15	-	CASSLTGGPNSPLHF	TGTGCCAGCAGTTTGACAGGGGGCCCGAATTCACCCCTCCACTTT
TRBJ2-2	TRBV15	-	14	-	CATSPGLSKGELFF	TGTGCCACCAGCCCGGGACTGTCCAAGGGGGAGCTGTTTTTT
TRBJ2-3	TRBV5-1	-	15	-	CASSFAGMDTDTQYF	TGCGCCAGCAGCTTTGCCGGGATGGACACAGATACGCAGTATTTT
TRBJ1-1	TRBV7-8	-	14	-	CASSYGQMNTEAFF	TGTGCCAGCAGCTACGGACAGATGAACACTGAAGCTTTCTTT
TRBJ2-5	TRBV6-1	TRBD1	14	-	CASSRTGAQETQYF	TGTGCCAGCAGTCGGACAGGAGCACAAGAGACCCAGTACTTC
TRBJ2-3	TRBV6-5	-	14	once	CASSYRDSTDTQYF	TGTGCCAGCAGTTACCGGGACTCTACAGATACGCAGTATTTT
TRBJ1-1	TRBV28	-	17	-	CAIHEVWQSVGNTEAFF	TGTGCCATCCATGAGGTGTGGCAGAGCGTGGGGAACACTGAAGCTTTCTTT
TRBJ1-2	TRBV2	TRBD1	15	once	CASSEVGDRAYGYTF	TGTGCCAGCAGTGAGGTGGGAGACAGGGCCTATGGCTACACCTTC
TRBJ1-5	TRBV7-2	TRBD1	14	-	CASSLQGVDQPQHF	TGTGCCAGCAGCCTACAGGGGGTCGATCAGCCCCAGCATTTT
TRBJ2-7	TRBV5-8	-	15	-	CASSLELRPDYEQYF	TGTGCCAGCAGCTTGGAACTACGACCGGATTACGAGCAGTACTTC
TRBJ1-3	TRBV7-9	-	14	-	CASSLFVSGNTIYF	TGTGCCAGCAGCTTATTCGTTTCGGGAAACACCATATATTTT
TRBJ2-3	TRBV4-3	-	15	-	CASSQERGAVDTQYF	TGCGCCAGCAGCCAAGAACGGGGGGCCGTTGATACGCAGTATTTT
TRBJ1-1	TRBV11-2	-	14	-	CASSRDYMNTEAFF	TGTGCCAGCAGCCGGGACTACATGAACACTGAAGCTTTCTTT
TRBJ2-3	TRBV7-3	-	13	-	CASRIGGADTQYF	TGTGCCAGCAGGATAGGGGGGGCAGATACGCAGTATTTT
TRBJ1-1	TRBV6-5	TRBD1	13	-	CASRGQPNTEAFF	TGTGCCAGCAGGGGACAGCCGAACACTGAAGCTTTCTTT
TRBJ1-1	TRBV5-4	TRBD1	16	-	CASSLGQGRLNTEAFF	TGTGCCAGCAGCTTGGGACAGGGCCGCCTGAACACTGAAGCTTTCTTT
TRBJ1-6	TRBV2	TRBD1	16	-	CASNKDRVFYNSPLHF	TGTGCCAGCAACAAAGACAGGGTCTTCTATAATTCACCCCTCCACTTT
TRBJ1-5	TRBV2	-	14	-	CASSDLRTGGPQHF	TGTGCCAGCAGTGATCTCCGGACGGGGGGGCCCCAGCATTTT
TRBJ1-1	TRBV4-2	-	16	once	CASSQVTQGPNTEAFF	TGTGCCAGCAGCCAAGTGACACAGGGACCCAACACTGAAGCTTTCTTT
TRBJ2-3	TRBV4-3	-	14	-	CASSQGLGTDTQYF	TGCGCCAGCAGCCAAGGATTAGGCACAGATACGCAGTATTTT
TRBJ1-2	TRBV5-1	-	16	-	CASSTTTYFEGYGYTF	TGCGCCAGCAGCACTACAACTTACTTTGAAGGCTATGGCTACACCTTC
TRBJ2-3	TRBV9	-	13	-	CASSVIEGGAQYF	TGTGCCAGCAGCGTAATCGAAGGGGGGGCGCAGTATTTT
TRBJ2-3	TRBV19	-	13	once	CASSRLEGVTQYF	TGTGCCAGTAGTCGCCTCGAGGGGGTTACGCAGTATTTT
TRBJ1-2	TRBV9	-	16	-	CASSDRDGVQGYGYTF	TGTGCCAGCAGCGACCGTGACGGGGTACAGGGCTATGGCTACACCTTC
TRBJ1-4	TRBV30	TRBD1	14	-	CAWSTGGDNEKLFF	TGTGCCTGGAGCACAGGGGGTGATAATGAAAAACTGTTTTTT
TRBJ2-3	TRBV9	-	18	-	CASSVELGEEWATDTQYF	TGTGCCAGCAGCGTAGAGCTAGGGGAGGAATGGGCCACAGATACGCAGTATTTT
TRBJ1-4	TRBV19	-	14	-	CASSIGIPGEKLFF	TGTGCCAGTAGTATCGGGATTCCGGGGGAAAAACTGTTTTTT
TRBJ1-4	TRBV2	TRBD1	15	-	CASSTTGANSEKLFF	TGTGCCAGCTCGACGACAGGGGCTAATAGTGAAAAACTGTTTTTT
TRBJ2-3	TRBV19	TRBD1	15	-	CASSRSGGKTDTQYF	TGTGCCAGTAGTCGGTCAGGGGGTAAGACAGATACGCAGTATTTT
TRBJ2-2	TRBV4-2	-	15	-	CASSQPEKLTGELFF	TGTGCCAGCAGCCAACCGGAGAAACTCACCGGGGAGCTGTTTTTT
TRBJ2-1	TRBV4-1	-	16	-	CASSPGLRSSYNEQFF	TGCGCCAGCAGCCCAGGACTAAGGAGCTCCTACAATGAGCAGTTCTTC
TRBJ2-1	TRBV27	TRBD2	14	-	CASTPWGGTNEQFF	TGTGCCAGCACCCCCTGGGGGGGAACAAATGAGCAGTTCTTC
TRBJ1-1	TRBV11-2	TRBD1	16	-	CASSRAFGQANTEAFF	TGTGCCAGCAGCCGCGCCTTCGGACAGGCGAACACTGAAGCTTTCTTT
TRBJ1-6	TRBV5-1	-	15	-	CASSLRGRDNSPLHF	TGCGCCAGCAGCTTAAGGGGCCGCGATAATTCACCCCTCCACTTT
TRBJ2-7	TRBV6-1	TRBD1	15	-	CASSEPETGPYEQYF	TGTGCCAGCAGTGAACCGGAGACAGGGCCTTACGAGCAGTACTTC
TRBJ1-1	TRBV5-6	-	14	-	CASSSMMAQPGAFF	TGTGCCAGCAGCTCGATGATGGCGCAACCGGGAGCTTTCTTT
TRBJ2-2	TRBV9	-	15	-	CASSVRQVGTGELFF	TGTGCCAGCTCCGTCCGGCAGGTCGGCACCGGGGAGCTGTTTTTT
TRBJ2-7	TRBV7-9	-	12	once	CASSRGLREQYF	TGTGCCAGCAGCCGAGGGTTGAGGGAGCAGTACTTC
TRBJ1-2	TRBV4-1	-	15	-	CASSQSWGSNYGYTF	TGCGCCAGCAGCCAAAGCTGGGGCAGCAACTATGGCTACACCTTC
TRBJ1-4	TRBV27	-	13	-	CASSYSGGEKLFF	TGTGCCAGCAGTTACTCAGGTGGAGAAAAACTGTTTTTT
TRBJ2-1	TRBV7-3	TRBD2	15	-	CASSPAGGEYNEQFF	TGTGCCAGCAGTCCAGCGGGGGGAGAATACAATGAGCAGTTCTTC
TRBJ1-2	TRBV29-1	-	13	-	CSVVGGAGYGYTF	TGCAGCGTTGTCGGCGGGGCGGGTTATGGCTACACCTTC
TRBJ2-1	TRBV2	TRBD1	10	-	CASDVRGRFF	TGTGCCAGCGACGTCAGGGGGAGGTTCTTC
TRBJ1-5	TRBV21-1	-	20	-	CASSKAPGDRGRRGNQPQHF	TGTGCCAGCAGCAAAGCCCCCGGGGACAGGGGGCGACGGGGCAATCAGCCCCAGCATTTT
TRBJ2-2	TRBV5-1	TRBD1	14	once	CASSLYTGEVGLFF	TGCGCCAGCAGCTTGTATACAGGGGAAGTGGGGCTGTTTTTT
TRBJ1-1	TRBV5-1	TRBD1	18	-	CASSLVIGGGAANTEAFF	TGCGCCAGCAGCTTGGTTATAGGGGGCGGCGCGGCTAACACTGAAGCTTTCTTT
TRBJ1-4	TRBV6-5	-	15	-	CASSSSDRYNEKLFF	TGTGCCAGCAGTTCTTCCGACAGATACAATGAAAAACTGTTTTTT
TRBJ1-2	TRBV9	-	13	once	CASSPGGGYGYTF	TGTGCCAGCAGCCCGGGAGGGGGGTATGGCTACACCTTC
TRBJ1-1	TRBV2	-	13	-	CASIFSRNTEAFF	TGTGCCAGCATTTTTTCCAGGAACACTGAAGCTTTCTTT
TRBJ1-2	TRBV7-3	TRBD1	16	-	CASSLGGTGVGDGYTF	TGTGCCAGCAGCTTAGGGGGGACAGGGGTTGGCGATGGCTACACCTTC
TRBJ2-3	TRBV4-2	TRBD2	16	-	CASSQGLAGGPDTQYF	TGTGCCAGCAGCCAAGGTTTGGCGGGGGGGCCAGATACGCAGTATTTT
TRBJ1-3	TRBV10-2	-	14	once	CASSDPGSGNTIYF	TGCGCCAGCAGTGATCCGGGGTCCGGAAACACCATATATTTT
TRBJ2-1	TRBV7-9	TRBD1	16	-	CASSLAGQPLHNEQFF	TGTGCCAGCAGCTTAGCGGGACAGCCCCTTCACAATGAGCAGTTCTTC
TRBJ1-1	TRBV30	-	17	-	CAWRGDSGPFVNTEAFF	TGTGCCTGGAGGGGAGACTCCGGGCCCTTTGTGAACACTGAAGCTTTCTTT
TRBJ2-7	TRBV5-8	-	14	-	CASSLGQGNDEQYF	TGTGCCAGCAGCTTAGGCCAGGGGAACGACGAGCAGTACTTC